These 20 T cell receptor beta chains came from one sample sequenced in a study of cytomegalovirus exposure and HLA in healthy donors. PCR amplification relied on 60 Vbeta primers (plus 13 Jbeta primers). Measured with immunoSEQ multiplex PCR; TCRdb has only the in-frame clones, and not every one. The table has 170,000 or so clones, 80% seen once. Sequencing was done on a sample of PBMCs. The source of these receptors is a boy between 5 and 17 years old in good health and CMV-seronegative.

The DNA of the CDR3 is TGTGCCAGTAGCGAACAGGGATCCGCTTCACCCCTCCACTTT. The encoded protein is CASSEQGSASPLHF. The rearrangement joins TRBV19 to TRBJ1-6, with D tentatively TRBD1 (6 bases). This CDR3 is 14 amino acids long. Trimming shortened V by 6 bases and J by 9 bases, and 15 bases separated the two germline ends. Germline-derived CDR1 and CDR2 are LNHDA and SQIVND (reference sequence). Drawing the rest from reference TRBV19 and TRBJ1-6, the complete variable domain is DGGITQSPKYLFRKEGQNVTLSCEQNLNHDAMYWYRQDPGQGLRLIYYSQIVNDFQKGDIAEGYSVSREKKESFPLTVTSAQKNPTAFYLCASSEQGSASPLHFGNGTRLTVT.

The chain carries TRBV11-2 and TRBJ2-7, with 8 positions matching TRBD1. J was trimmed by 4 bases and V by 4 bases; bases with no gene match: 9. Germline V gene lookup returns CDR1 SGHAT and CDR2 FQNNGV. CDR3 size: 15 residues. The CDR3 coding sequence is TGTGCCAGCAGCTCAACCGGGACAGGATTTTACGAGCAGTACTTC. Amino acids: CASSSTGTGFYEQYF.

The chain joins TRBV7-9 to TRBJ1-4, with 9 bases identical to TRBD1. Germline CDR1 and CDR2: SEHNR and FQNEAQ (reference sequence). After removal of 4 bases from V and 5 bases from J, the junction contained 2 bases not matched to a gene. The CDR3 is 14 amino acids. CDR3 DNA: TGTGCCAGCAGCTACGGGACAGGGAATGAAAAACTGTTTTTT. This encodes CASSYGTGNEKLFF. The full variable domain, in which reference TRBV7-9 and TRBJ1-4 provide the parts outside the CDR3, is DTGVSQNPRHKITKRGQNVTFRCDPISEHNRLYWYRQTLGQGPEFLTYFQNEAQLEKSRLLSDRFSAERPKGSFSTLEIQRTEQGDSAMYLCASSYGTGNEKLFFGSGTQLSVL.

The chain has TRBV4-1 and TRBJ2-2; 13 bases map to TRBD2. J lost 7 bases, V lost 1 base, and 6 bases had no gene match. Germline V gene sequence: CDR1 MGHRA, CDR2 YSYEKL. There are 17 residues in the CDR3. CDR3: CASSQGRLAGGIGELFF. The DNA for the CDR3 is TGCGCCAGCAGCCAAGGCCGACTAGCGGGAGGAATCGGGGAGCTGTTTTTT.

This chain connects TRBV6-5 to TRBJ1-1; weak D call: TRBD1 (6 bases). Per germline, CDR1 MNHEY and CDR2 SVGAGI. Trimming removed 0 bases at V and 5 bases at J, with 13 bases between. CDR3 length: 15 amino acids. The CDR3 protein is CASSYSTSGVTEAFF. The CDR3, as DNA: TGTGCCAGCAGTTACTCGACGTCAGGGGTTACTGAAGCTTTCTTT.

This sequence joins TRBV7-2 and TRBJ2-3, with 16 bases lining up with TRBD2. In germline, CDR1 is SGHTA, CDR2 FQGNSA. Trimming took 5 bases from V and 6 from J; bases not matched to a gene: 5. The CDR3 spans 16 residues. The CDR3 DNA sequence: TGTGCCAGCAGCCAGGGACTAGCGGGAGGGCTCGATACGCAGTATTTT. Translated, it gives CASSQGLAGGLDTQYF.

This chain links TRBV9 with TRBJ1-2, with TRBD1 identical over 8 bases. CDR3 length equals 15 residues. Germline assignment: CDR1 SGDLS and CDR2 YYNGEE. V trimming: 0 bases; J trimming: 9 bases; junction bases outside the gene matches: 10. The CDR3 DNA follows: TGTGCCAGCAGCGTAGTGGCAGGGGGCAAGGTCAGCTACACCTTC. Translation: CASSVVAGGKVSYTF.

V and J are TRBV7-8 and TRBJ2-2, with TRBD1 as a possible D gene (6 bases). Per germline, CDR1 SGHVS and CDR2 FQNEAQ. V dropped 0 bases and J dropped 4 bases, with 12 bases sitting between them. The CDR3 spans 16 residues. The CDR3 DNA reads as TGTGCCAGCAGCTTAGCACAGGGAGTGGTCACCGGGGAGCTGTTTTTT. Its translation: CASSLAQGVVTGELFF.

The CDR3 nucleotides are TGTGCCAGCAGTCGGACAGGGGGCGAGACCCAGTACTTC. Translated, it gives CASSRTGGETQYF. The genes are TRBV11-2 and TRBJ2-5, with TRBD1 identical over 11 bases. V lost 6 bases and J lost 5; bases outside the gene matches: 2. This CDR3 region has 13 residues. The germline V gene encodes CDR1 SGHAT and CDR2 FQNNGV.

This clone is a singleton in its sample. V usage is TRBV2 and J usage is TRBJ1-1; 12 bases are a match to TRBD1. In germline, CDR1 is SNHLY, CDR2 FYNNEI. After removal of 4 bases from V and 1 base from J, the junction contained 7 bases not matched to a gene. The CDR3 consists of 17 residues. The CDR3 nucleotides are TGTGCCAGCAGTGGGGACAGGGGGCATCCCAAGAACACTGAAGCTTTCTTT. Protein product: CASSGDRGHPKNTEAFF. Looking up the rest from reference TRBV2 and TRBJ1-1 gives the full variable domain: EPEVTQTPSHQVTQMGQEVILRCVPISNHLYFYWYRQILGQKVEFLVSFYNNEISEKSEIFDDQFSVERPDGSNFTLKIRSTKLEDSAMYFCASSGDRGHPKNTEAFFGQGTRLTVV.

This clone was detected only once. The CDR3 DNA follows: TGTGCCAGCAGTTCGACAGGGGGTACTGAAGCTTTCTTT. This encodes CASSSTGGTEAFF. This sequence joins TRBV27 and TRBJ1-1; 9 positions agree with TRBD1. This CDR3 has 13 residues. The germline gives CDR1 MNHEY, CDR2 SMNVEV (reference sequence). V was clipped by 4 bases and J by 5 bases; unmatched bases: 2.

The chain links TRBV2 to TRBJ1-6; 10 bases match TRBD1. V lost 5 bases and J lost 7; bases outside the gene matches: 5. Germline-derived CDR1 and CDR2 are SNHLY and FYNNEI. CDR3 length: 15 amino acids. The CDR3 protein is CASSLEGQGNSPLHF. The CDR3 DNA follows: TGTGCCAGCAGTCTCGAGGGACAGGGGAATTCACCCCTCCACTTT.

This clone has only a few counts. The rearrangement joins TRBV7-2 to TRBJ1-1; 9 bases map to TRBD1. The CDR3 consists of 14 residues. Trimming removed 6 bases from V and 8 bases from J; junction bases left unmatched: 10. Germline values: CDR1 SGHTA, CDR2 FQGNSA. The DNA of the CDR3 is TGTGCCAGCAGGTGGACGGGACAGGGCATCGAAGCTTTCTTT. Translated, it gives CASRWTGQGIEAFF.

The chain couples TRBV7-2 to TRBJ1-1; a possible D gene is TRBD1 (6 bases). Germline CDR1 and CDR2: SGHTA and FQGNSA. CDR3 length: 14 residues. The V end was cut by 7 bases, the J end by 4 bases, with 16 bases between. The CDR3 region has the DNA TGTGCCAGCACTCTGGGGGGGGCTTTCACTGAAGCTTTCTTT. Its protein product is CASTLGGAFTEAFF.

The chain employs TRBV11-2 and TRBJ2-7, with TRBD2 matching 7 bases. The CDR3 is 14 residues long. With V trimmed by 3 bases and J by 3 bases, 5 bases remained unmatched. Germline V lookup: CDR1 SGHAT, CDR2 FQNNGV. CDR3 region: CASSLSGTNYEQYF. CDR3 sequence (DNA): TGTGCCAGCAGCTTGTCTGGGACTAACTACGAGCAGTACTTC.

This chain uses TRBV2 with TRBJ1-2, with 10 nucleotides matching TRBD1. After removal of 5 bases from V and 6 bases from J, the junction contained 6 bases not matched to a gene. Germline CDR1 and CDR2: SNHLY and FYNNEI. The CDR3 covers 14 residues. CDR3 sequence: CASSYWTGGNGYTF. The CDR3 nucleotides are TGTGCCAGCAGTTACTGGACAGGGGGAAATGGCTACACCTTC.

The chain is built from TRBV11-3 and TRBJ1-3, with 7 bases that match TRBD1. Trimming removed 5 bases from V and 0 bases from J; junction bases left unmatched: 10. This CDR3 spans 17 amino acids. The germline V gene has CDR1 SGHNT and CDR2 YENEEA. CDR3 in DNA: TGTGCCAGCAGCCATGTTCGGGACAGCGTCTCTGGAAACACCATATATTTT. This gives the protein CASSHVRDSVSGNTIYF.

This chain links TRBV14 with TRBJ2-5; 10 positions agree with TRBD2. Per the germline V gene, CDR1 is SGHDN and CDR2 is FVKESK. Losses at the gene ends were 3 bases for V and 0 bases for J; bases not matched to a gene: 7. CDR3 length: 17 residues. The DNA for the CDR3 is TGTGCCAGCAGCCATGGACTAGCGGACACCCACCAAGAGACCCAGTACTTC. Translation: CASSHGLADTHQETQYF. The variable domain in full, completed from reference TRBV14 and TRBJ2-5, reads EAGVTQFPSHSVIEKGQTVTLRCDPISGHDNLYWYRRVMGKEIKFLLHFVKESKQDESGMPNNRFLAERTGGTYSTLKVQPAELEDSGVYFCASSHGLADTHQETQYFGPGTRLLVL.

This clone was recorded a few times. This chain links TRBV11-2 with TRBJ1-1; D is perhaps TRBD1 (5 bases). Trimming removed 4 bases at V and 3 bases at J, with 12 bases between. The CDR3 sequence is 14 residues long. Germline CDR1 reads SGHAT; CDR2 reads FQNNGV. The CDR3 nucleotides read TGTGCCAGCAGCTACCCGGGGGGGTACACTGAAGCTTTCTTT. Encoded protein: CASSYPGGYTEAFF. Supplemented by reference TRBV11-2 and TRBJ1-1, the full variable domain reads EAGVAQSPRYKIIEKRQSVAFWCNPISGHATLYWYQQILGQGPKLLIQFQNNGVVDDSQLPKDRFSAERLKGVDSTLKIQPAKLEDSAVYLCASSYPGGYTEAFFGQGTRLTVV.

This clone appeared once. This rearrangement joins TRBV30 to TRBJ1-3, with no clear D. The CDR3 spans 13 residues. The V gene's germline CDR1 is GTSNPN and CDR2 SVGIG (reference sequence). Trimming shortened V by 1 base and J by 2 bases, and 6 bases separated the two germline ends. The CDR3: CAWSASAGNTIYF. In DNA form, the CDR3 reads TGTGCCTGGAGTGCGTCTGCTGGAAACACCATATATTTT.